Each of the 16 T cell receptor beta chains below was sequenced from the same sample in a study of blood T cell repertoires in COVID-19. Assay used: immunoSEQ multiplex PCR; TCRdb lists only in-frame clones, some missing. The sample holds 240,000 or so clones, approximately 86% seen once. Sequencing was performed on PBMCs or T cells enriched from blood (not recorded which). These receptors all come from a woman aged 40 to 50 with acute COVID-19.

The chain is built from TRBV30 and TRBJ1-5, with TRBD1 identical over 7 bases. V lost 0 bases and J lost 6; bases outside the gene matches: 5. The CDR3 spans 14 residues. Germline V CDR1 and CDR2: GTSNPN, SVGIG (reference sequence). The CDR3 reads CAWSVGGYGQPQHF. The CDR3 DNA reads as TGTGCCTGGAGTGTAGGGGGCTATGGTCAGCCCCAGCATTTT.

The chain joins TRBV12-5 to TRBJ2-7; 9 nucleotides agree with TRBD2. The CDR3 has 15 amino acids. V trimming: 5 bases; J trimming: 1 base; junction bases outside the gene matches: 6. Germline CDR1 and CDR2: LGHNT and FRNRAP. The CDR3 loop is CASGRTSDVSYEQYF. CDR3 DNA: TGTGCTAGTGGTCGGACTAGCGATGTTTCCTACGAGCAGTACTTC.

The chain employs TRBV18 and TRBJ2-5; D not certain. Germline-derived CDR1 and CDR2 are KGHSH and LQKENI. V shed 0 bases and J shed 4 bases, with 6 bases lying between them. The CDR3 totals 13 residues. The CDR3 reads CASSPPAVETQYF. The CDR3 DNA reads TGTGCCAGCTCACCACCTGCGGTAGAGACCCAGTACTTC.

This clone has only a few counts. The chain joins TRBV9 to TRBJ1-4; TRBD1 aligns across 7 bases. The CDR3 consists of 15 residues. Germline-derived CDR1 and CDR2 are SGDLS and YYNGEE. J gave up 5 bases and V 0 bases, and 4 bases lay outside the gene matches. As DNA, the CDR3 is TGTGCCAGCAGCGTAGGCGACAGGGACAATGAAAAACTGTTTTTT. Its protein is CASSVGDRDNEKLFF.

This sequence joins TRBV3-1 (or the pseudogene TRBV3-2) and TRBJ1-2; 7 nucleotides line up with TRBD1. There are 15 residues in the CDR3. Per the germline V gene, CDR1 is LGHDT and CDR2 is YNNKEL (reference sequence). V shed 4 bases and J 8 bases; nucleotides not matched to a gene: 13. The CDR3 sequence is CASSPRSVQGWGYTF. Written as DNA, the CDR3 is TGTGCCAGCAGCCCTCGAAGCGTACAGGGGTGGGGCTACACCTTC.

V usage is TRBV19 and J usage is TRBJ1-4; no firm D call. The germline V gene encodes CDR1 LNHDA and CDR2 SQIVND (reference sequence). The V end lost 1 base, the J end lost 0 bases, and 6 bases lay between the germline ends. CDR3 length equals 15 residues. As DNA, the CDR3 is TGTGCCAGTAGTATAGTTGGAGCAACTAATGAAAAACTGTTTTTT. This codes for CASSIVGATNEKLFF.

The rearrangement links TRBV2 to TRBJ2-7; D call uncertain. The CDR3 is 12 residues long. Per the germline V gene, CDR1 is SNHLY and CDR2 is FYNNEI. V lost 2 bases and J 5 bases, leaving 7 bases between the germline ends. CDR3 sequence (DNA): TGTGCCAGCAGTGAATTTTCCGACGAGCAGTACTTC. It encodes CASSEFSDEQYF.

This clone was seen once. The chain joins TRBV19 to TRBJ2-7; 7 positions agree with TRBD2. From germline, CDR1 is LNHDA and CDR2 SQIVND (reference sequence). The CDR3 runs 14 residues. Losses at the gene ends were 3 bases for V and 4 bases for J; bases not matched to a gene: 6. As DNA, the CDR3 is TGTGCCAGTAGTATGGGGGGGATCGGGTACGAGCAGTACTTC. It yields the protein CASSMGGIGYEQYF.

This clone has just one count. J is TRBJ2-1 and V is TRBV5-8, with D unclear. Between the trimmed V and J ends, which lost 4 bases and 7 bases, there was a span of 15 bases. The CDR3 is made up of 14 amino acids. The V gene's germline CDR1 is SGHTS and CDR2 YDEGEE. Here the CDR3 reads CASSVGPSRNEQFF. Written as DNA, the CDR3 is TGTGCCAGCAGCGTTGGGCCCTCCAGGAATGAGCAGTTCTTC.

The table lists this clone with a few counts. V usage is TRBV20-1 and J usage is TRBJ2-2; D remains unclear. Germline-derived CDR1 and CDR2 are DFQATT and SNEGSKA (reference sequence). V gave up 8 bases and J gave up 5 bases, with 6 bases separating them. The CDR3 length is 10 residues. The CDR3 spells CSPTTGELFF. CDR3 DNA sequence: TGCAGTCCTACTACCGGGGAGCTGTTTTTT.

Note on this clone: Distinct nucleotide sequences in the sample also encode this CDR3. The V gene is TRBV5-1, the J gene TRBJ2-1; D may be TRBD1 (5 bases). Looked up from germline, CDR1 is SGHRS and CDR2 is YFSETQ. V lost 0 bases to trimming and J lost 7 bases, with 14 bases between them. This CDR3 region has 15 residues. The CDR3 here is CASSLGQGEWNEQFF. The CDR3 DNA sequence: TGCGCCAGCAGCTTGGGGCAGGGTGAGTGGAATGAGCAGTTCTTC.

This clone appeared once. The chain employs TRBV11-3 and TRBJ2-2, with 7 bases identical to TRBD1. Germline-derived CDR1 and CDR2 are SGHNT and YENEEA. With 3 bases clipped from V and 0 bases from J, the junction kept 4 bases outside the gene matches. The CDR3 covers 16 residues. The CDR3 DNA sequence: TGTGCCAGCAGCTTCTCCGGGACAGCGAACACCGGGGAGCTGTTTTTT. This gives the protein CASSFSGTANTGELFF.

The chain carries TRBV2 and TRBJ1-2; 9 nucleotides match TRBD1. V dropped 2 bases and J dropped 6; count of bases not matched to a gene: 10. The CDR3 length is 16 residues. The germline V gene has CDR1 SNHLY and CDR2 FYNNEI. The CDR3 DNA reads as TGTGCCAGCAGTGAAAACATATGGACAGGGGTAGATGGCTACACCTTC. Translating gives CASSENIWTGVDGYTF.

V is TRBV7-6 and J is TRBJ1-1; tentative D call: TRBD1 (6 bases). Trimming shortened V by 0 bases and J by 4 bases, and 12 bases separated the two germline ends. Germline lookup yields CDR1 SGHVS and CDR2 FNYEAQ. The CDR3 runs 15 residues. In DNA form, the CDR3 reads TGTGCCAGCAGCTTAGCCACAGGGTTCGGCACTGAAGCTTTCTTT. It encodes CASSLATGFGTEAFF.

The gene calls are TRBV6-2 or TRBV6-3 and TRBJ2-5; 8 bases map to TRBD2. The CDR3 is 15 residues long. Germline CDR1 is MNHEY and CDR2 is SVGEGT. The J segment lost 5 bases and the V segment lost 4 bases, leaving 9 bases of the junction unmatched. DNA of the CDR3: TGTGCCAGCAGTTCCCCCCGCGGGGGGAGGGAGACCCAGTACTTC. Its translation is CASSSPRGGRETQYF.

This clone was seen more than once but under ten times. The chain links TRBV19 to TRBJ1-1; maybe TRBD1 (5 bases). CDR3 length: 15 amino acids. Trimming removed 7 bases from V and 1 base from J, with 16 bases in between. Germline V gene data show CDR1 as LNHDA and CDR2 as SQIVND (reference sequence). The CDR3 DNA reads TGTGCCAGTACCCATTTTGGACAACCGAACACTGAAGCTTTCTTT. It is translated as CASTHFGQPNTEAFF.